One sample yielded the 12 T cell receptor beta chains listed below, sequenced in a study of regulatory and conventional T cells in RAG deficiency. Produced via immunoSEQ multiplex PCR; TCRdb's table is partial and in-frame only. Among 850 to 1,000 clones, 65% to 85% were seen once, and the ten largest hold less than 20%. Sequencing used CD8+ T cells sorted from blood. All receptors come from a human donor with RAG deficiency presenting as severe combined immunodeficiency.

The count of this clone is one. This CDR3 is CASSQNVEYQETQYF. The CDR3 bases are TGCGCCAGCAGCCAAAACGTGGAGTACCAAGAGACCCAGTACTTC. The chain joins TRBV4-3 to TRBJ2-5; no clear D gene. V was shortened by 2 bases and J by 0 bases, with 10 bases between the two germline ends. Germline loops: CDR1 LGHNA, CDR2 YSLEER. There are 15 residues in the CDR3.

This chain joins TRBV30 and TRBJ2-1; perhaps D is TRBD1 or TRBD2 (6 bases each). Trimming shortened V by 3 bases and J by 8 bases, and 26 bases separated the two germline ends. This CDR3 is 17 amino acids long. Looked up from germline, CDR1 is GTSNPN and CDR2 is SVGIG (reference sequence). As DNA, the CDR3 is TGTGCCTGGAGCGGACTGATTGGCCAGGGGAGGTCCGATGAGCAGTTCTTC. Encoded protein: CAWSGLIGQGRSDEQFF.

This sequence joins TRBV27 and TRBJ2-7, with D unresolved. Trimming stripped 3 bases from V and 5 bases from J, with 11 bases between. The CDR3 totals 13 residues. Germline CDR1 MNHEY, CDR2 SMNVEV (reference sequence). CDR3 sequence (DNA): TGTGCCAGCAGTTTTGGTTATTTTCACGAGCAGTACTTC. It translates to CASSFGYFHEQYF.

V gene TRBV27 combines with J gene TRBJ1-5, with D maybe TRBD1 (5 bases). The CDR3 is 15 residues long. Germline V gives CDR1 MNHEY, CDR2 SMNVEV (reference sequence). Trimming took 3 bases from V and 0 from J, leaving 9 bases between them. The CDR3 DNA follows: TGTGCCAGCAGTTTTGGGGGGTATAGCAATCAGCCCCAGCATTTT. Amino acid sequence: CASSFGGYSNQPQHF.

V and J are TRBV18 and TRBJ2-3; D gene uncertain. The germline V gene encodes CDR1 KGHSH and CDR2 LQKENI. The CDR3 runs 13 residues. Deletions cut 4 bases from V and 0 bases from J, with 5 bases between. The CDR3 sequence is CASSRSSTDTQYF. In DNA, the CDR3 is TGTGCCAGCTCACGGAGCAGCACAGATACGCAGTATTTT.

The V gene is TRBV9, the J gene TRBJ2-7; maybe TRBD1 (5 bases). The V end lost 4 bases, the J end lost 7 bases, and 12 bases lay between the germline ends. The CDR3 is 12 residues long. Germline V gives CDR1 SGDLS, CDR2 YYNGEE. CDR3 nucleotide sequence: TGTGCCAGCAGCTCACCAGGGTCGGAGCAGTACTTC. Translation gives CASSSPGSEQYF. Combining the CDR3 with reference TRBV9 and TRBJ2-7 gives the whole variable domain DSGVTQTPKHLITATGQRVTLRCSPRSGDLSVYWYQQSLDQGLQFLIQYYNGEERAKGNILERFSAQQFPDLHSELNLSSLELGDSALYFCASSSPGSEQYFGPGTRLTVT.

This clone was seen more than once but under ten times. V is TRBV19 and J is TRBJ2-7; D ambiguous. V was trimmed by 0 bases and J by 2 bases, leaving 11 bases between them. Germline CDR1 and CDR2: LNHDA and SQIVND (reference sequence). The CDR3 has 15 residues. The CDR3 loop is CASSIDLWVPYEQYF. The CDR3 DNA is TGTGCCAGTAGTATAGATCTTTGGGTTCCCTACGAGCAGTACTTC.

The chain employs TRBV15 and TRBJ1-1; D is uncertain. From germline, CDR1 is LNHNV and CDR2 YYDKDF (reference sequence). The CDR3 totals 14 residues. V was clipped by 2 bases and J by 5 bases, with 12 bases between them. As DNA, the CDR3 is TGTGCCACCAGCAGATCCGGGTCTGGGACTGAAGCTTTCTTT. Translation gives CATSRSGSGTEAFF. Full variable domain (rest looked up from reference TRBV15 and TRBJ1-1): DAMVIQNPRYQVTQFGKPVTLSCSQTLNHNVMYWYQQKSSQAPKLLFHYYDKDFNNEADTPDNFQSRRPNTSFCFLDIRSPGLGDTAMYLCATSRSGSGTEAFFGQGTRLTVV.

V is TRBV27 and J is TRBJ2-7, with a weak D call TRBD1 (5 bases). The V gene's germline CDR1 is MNHEY and CDR2 SMNVEV (reference sequence). The CDR3 sequence is 15 residues long. V was shortened by 3 bases and J by 3 bases, with 15 bases between the two germline ends. CDR3 DNA: TGTGCCAGCAGTTTCCGTCAGGGAACAGGCTACGAGCAGTACTTC. The encoded protein is CASSFRQGTGYEQYF.

CDR3: CASSPNVPSTDTQYF. The DNA for the CDR3 is TGTGCCAGCAGTCCCAACGTCCCTAGCACAGATACGCAGTATTTT. This sequence joins TRBV6-5 and TRBJ2-3; D gene ambiguous. V was shortened by 5 bases and J by 0 bases, with 12 bases between the two germline ends. The CDR3 totals 15 residues. From germline, CDR1 is MNHEY and CDR2 SVGAGI.

The chain employs TRBV9 and TRBJ2-1, with unresolved D. The CDR3 sequence is 13 residues long. Germline assignment: CDR1 SGDLS and CDR2 YYNGEE. V lost 0 bases and J lost 4, with 5 bases in between. The chain's CDR3 is CASSVEGYNEQFF. The CDR3 nucleotides are TGTGCCAGCAGCGTAGAAGGGTACAATGAGCAGTTCTTC.

The chain employs TRBV9 and TRBJ1-2, with TRBD1 matching 10 bases. V trimming: 1 base; J trimming: 4 bases; junction bases outside the gene matches: 4. Per germline, CDR1 SGDLS and CDR2 YYNGEE. The CDR3 runs 15 residues. The CDR3 DNA is TGTGCCAGCAGCGTAAGGACAGGGGGAGGCTATGGCTACACCTTC. Encoded protein: CASSVRTGGGYGYTF.